The 20 T cell receptor beta chains listed next were all sequenced from one sample in a study of CD8+CD57+ T cells in acquired aplastic anemia. Flow cytometry had shown expanded CD8+CD57+ cells in the patients chosen for sequencing. Genomic DNA was employed as the template in profiling TCR beta VDJ and CDR3. TCRdb passed the reads through MiXCR, listing each CDR3 protein once. The sample lists about half a million distinct CDR3 sequences, about a third occurring once. Sequenced: sorted CD4+, CD8+, or CD8+CD57+ T cells (not recorded which) from PBMCs. Source of these receptors: a human donor with aplastic anemia.

This clonotype was observed many times. The gene calls are TRBV6-1 and TRBJ2-7; 8 bases agree with TRBD2. Germline V lookup: CDR1 MNHNS, CDR2 SASEGT. The V segment lost 6 bases and the J segment 7 bases; nucleotides outside the gene matches: 11. This CDR3 is 14 amino acids long. The CDR3 bases are TGTGCCAGCAGGAGGCAGGCCCCGGGGGGGGAGCAGTACTTC. The encoded protein is CASRRQAPGGEQYF.

This clonotype was counted between two and nine times. The chain recombines TRBV5-1 with TRBJ1-2; perhaps TRBD1 as D (6 bases). The CDR3 runs to 14 residues. Germline values: CDR1 SGHRS, CDR2 YFSETQ. Trimming cost V 6 bases and J 4 bases, with 16 bases left between them. The CDR3 region is CASKTGTTGYGYTF. The CDR3 region has the DNA TGCGCCAGCAAAACCGGGACGACAGGCTATGGCTACACCTTC.

With regard to this clonotype: Sequence at one end of the junction differs from germline and may be a read error. The rearrangement links TRBV6-5 to TRBJ1-1; D is undetermined. This CDR3 comprises 14 residues. Per germline, CDR1 MNHEY and CDR2 SVGAGI. This CDR3 reads CASSDSPGSTEAFF. For the CDR3, the DNA is TGTGCCAGCAGTGACTCACCGGGCAGCACTGAAGCTTTCTTT.

This clonotype came up many times. The chain couples TRBV2 to TRBJ2-1, with TRBD2 identical over 8 bases. The V segment lost 4 bases and the J segment 9 bases; nucleotides outside the gene matches: 8. The CDR3 extends over 14 amino acids. Looked up from germline, CDR1 is SNHLY and CDR2 is FYNNEI. For the CDR3, the DNA is TGTGCCAGCAGTGGACGGCGGGAGGATAGTGAGCAGTTCTTC. Translating gives CASSGRREDSEQFF.

The table lists this clonotype with a few counts. The chain links TRBV10-3 to TRBJ1-1, with unresolved D. Between the trimmed V and J ends, which lost 3 bases and 4 bases, there was a span of 12 bases. CDR1 and CDR2 (germline): ENHRY, SYGVKD. This CDR3 is built from 14 residues. CDR3 sequence reads: CAISDVVGSTEAFF. The CDR3 nucleotides are TGTGCCATCAGTGATGTGGTCGGATCCACTGAAGCTTTCTTT.

The genes are TRBV19 and TRBJ1-2; TRBD1 might be the D (5 bases). CDR1 is LNHDA, CDR2 SQIVND, per germline (reference sequence). Trimming shortened V by 2 bases and J by 5 bases, and 12 bases separated the two germline ends. CDR3 length: 14 residues. CDR3 nucleotides: TGTGCCAGTAGTATATCCGGGGCAGGGTATGGCTACACCTTC. It encodes CASSISGAGYGYTF.

With respect to this clonotype: Without the conserved terminal phenylalanine or tryptophan, this CDR3 likely stems from a read error. The gene calls are TRBV6-1 and TRBJ1-5, with D perhaps matching TRBD1 (5 bases). Trimming took 6 bases from V and 0 from J, leaving 12 bases between them. The germline CDR1 and CDR2 sequences are MNHNS and SASEGT. This CDR3 is 15 amino acids long. This chain's CDR3 is CASSLGAYSNQPQHL. DNA for the CDR3: TGTGCCAGCAGCCTAGGGGCTTATAGCAATCAGCCCCAGCATCTT.

At least ten counts were recorded for this clonotype. The chain recombines TRBV20-1 with TRBJ2-5; D ambiguous. V was pared by 6 bases and J by 1 base, with 9 bases between. This CDR3 spans 12 amino acids. Germline CDR1 reads DFQATT; CDR2 reads SNEGSKA (reference sequence). The DNA of the CDR3 is TGCAGTGCCTACGGTGCCCAAGAGACCCAGTACTTC. This gives the protein CSAYGAQETQYF.

With respect to this clonotype: A much larger clone differs by one base, so this may be a read error. This chain connects TRBV4-2 to TRBJ1-6; TRBD1 aligns across 9 bases. The CDR3 consists of 15 residues. CDR1 and CDR2 (germline): LGHNA, YNFKEQ. The CDR3, as DNA: TGTGCCCGCAGGGGTAACACAGGGGGCCAGTCACCCCTCCACTTT. Translated: CARRGNTGGQSPLHF.

The chain uses TRBV11-1 and TRBJ2-1; D is perhaps TRBD2 (5 bases). This CDR3 spans 15 amino acids. V gave up 5 bases and J gave up 4 bases, with 15 bases separating them. The germline CDR1 and CDR2 sequences are SGHAT and FQDESV (reference sequence). CDR3 region: CASSLPTREYNEQFF. DNA for the CDR3: TGTGCCAGCAGCCTACCGACAAGGGAGTACAATGAGCAGTTCTTC.

This clonotype was observed a single time. This may arise from a read error, as a much more abundant clone is one base away. The V gene is TRBV20-1, the J gene TRBJ2-7; D may match TRBD1 or TRBD2 (6 bases each). Trimming stripped 5 bases from V and 1 base from J, with 18 bases between. In germline, CDR1 is DFQATT, CDR2 SNEGSKA (reference sequence). The CDR3 totals 15 residues. The CDR3 DNA reads as TGCAGTGCTGAGCTAGGGAAAGGGGGGTCCTACGAGCAGTACTTC. It yields the protein CSAELGKGGSYEQYF.

In this sample, this clonotype turned up a few times. The chain is built from TRBV12-3 or TRBV12-4 and TRBJ2-6, with no clear D. CDR3 length: 15 amino acids. The germline V and J ends were trimmed by 3 bases and 0 bases, with 6 bases remaining between them. CDR3 amino acids: CASSFITSGANVLTF. The CDR3, as DNA: TGTGCCAGCAGTTTTATAACCTCTGGGGCCAACGTCCTGACTTTC.

This clonotype was observed a few times. The J gene is TRBJ1-1, the V gene TRBV7-1; the D gene is possibly TRBD1 (6 bases). TRBV7-1 is designated an ORF whose function remains uncertain. V was clipped by 2 bases and J by 5 bases, with 27 bases between them. CDR3 length equals 19 residues. The CDR3 loop reads CASSSPPGHSPRGGTEAFF. For the CDR3, the DNA is TGTGCCAGCAGCTCACCCCCGGGACATTCACCAAGGGGAGGTACTGAAGCTTTCTTT.

This clonotype was counted between two and nine times. V usage is TRBV5-1 and J usage is TRBJ2-5, with D maybe TRBD1 (5 bases). The CDR3 spans 14 residues. CDR1 SGHRS and CDR2 YFSETQ come from the germline V gene. The V end lost 4 bases, the J end lost 4 bases, and 14 bases lay between the germline ends. The CDR3 is CASSTDSSGETQYF. CDR3 sequence (DNA): TGCGCCAGCAGCACAGACAGTTCTGGAGAGACCCAGTACTTC.

CDR3 nucleotides: TGTGCCAGTAACTTACCAGGGGGGTCAGACACTGAAGCTTTCTTT. This gives the protein CASNLPGGSDTEAFF. V gene TRBV19 combines with J gene TRBJ1-1; 7 nucleotides agree with TRBD1. CDR1 and CDR2 (germline): LNHDA, SQIVND (reference sequence). V shed 7 bases, J shed 3 bases, and the junction held 11 bases outside the gene matches. The CDR3 runs 15 residues.

The chain recombines TRBV5-6 with TRBJ1-5; D gene uncertain. Germline V lookup: CDR1 SGHDT, CDR2 YYEEEE. V shed 4 bases and J shed 6 bases, with 8 bases lying between them. The CDR3 is 12 amino acids. CDR3 nucleotide sequence: TGTGCCAGCAGCGTTAACAGTCAGCCCCAGCATTTT. Amino acid sequence: CASSVNSQPQHF. The full variable domain, its missing parts supplied by reference TRBV5-6 and TRBJ1-5, is DAGVTQSPTHLIKTRGQQVTLRCSPKSGHDTVSWYQQALGQGPQFIFQYYEEEERQRGNFPDRFSGHQFPNYSSELNVNALLLGDSALYLCASSVNSQPQHFGDGTRLSIL.

This clonotype was picked up a small number of times. A much larger clone differs by one base, so this may be a read error. This chain uses TRBV19 with TRBJ1-1; D is ambiguous. The CDR3 covers 14 residues. CDR1 LNHDA and CDR2 SQIVND come from the germline V gene (reference sequence). V gave up 5 bases and J gave up 2 bases, with 12 bases separating them. The CDR3 DNA is TGTGCCAGTAGTCAGACAAGGTACAACACTGAAGCTTTCTTT. It yields the protein CASSQTRYNTEAFF.

In its sample, this clonotype was seen a few times. The chain is built from TRBV6-1 and TRBJ1-2, with D possibly being TRBD1 (5 bases). The CDR3 runs to 15 residues. Trimming took off 7 bases at V and 4 bases at J, with 19 bases between the two ends. The germline V gene has CDR1 MNHNS and CDR2 SASEGT. The CDR3 DNA follows: TGTGCCAGCACCACTTTCGGGGCAGGGACCTATGGCTACACCTTC. This sequence encodes CASTTFGAGTYGYTF.

The chain couples TRBV11-2 to TRBJ1-1, with D perhaps TRBD1 (5 bases). Germline V lookup: CDR1 SGHAT, CDR2 FQNNGV. Trimming stripped 1 base from V and 8 bases from J, with 11 bases between. The CDR3 totals 13 residues. The CDR3 coding sequence is TGTGCCAGCAGCTTAGGGGGCCTCCCGGAAGCTTTCTTT. Its translation: CASSLGGLPEAFF.

This clonotype was detected ten times or more. The V call is TRBV12-3 or TRBV12-4, the J call TRBJ1-6; D remains unclear. The CDR3 has 14 amino acids. V was cut by 3 bases and J by 8 bases, with 11 bases left in between. The CDR3 protein is CASSFGRNYSPLHF. CDR3 bases: TGTGCCAGCAGTTTCGGTAGGAACTATTCACCCCTCCACTTT.